The T cell receptor (beta chain) described here comes from a study of blood T cell repertoires in COVID-19. Study summary: Whether acute or convalescent, the COVID-19 samples came from the United States, Italy and Spain.

The table came from immunoSEQ multiplex PCR; TCRdb's copy has only in-frame clones and leaves some out. The data hold over 130,000 clones, with under 90% observed a single time. This clone was detected a few times. The sample taken for sequencing was PBMCs or T cells enriched from blood (not recorded which). The sequence was collected from a man aged 50-60 years in a cohort exposed to, infected with or recovered from COVID-19 (not recorded which).

The CDR3 coding sequence is TGTGCCAGCCTAGCGGGAGGCTCCACAGATACGCAGTATTTT. It specifies CASLAGGSTDTQYF. V is TRBV7-9 and J is TRBJ2-3; 11 bases line up with TRBD2. The CDR3 has 14 residues. Germline CDR1 reads SEHNR; CDR2 reads FQNEAQ (reference sequence). The V and J ends lost 8 bases and 2 bases, in that order; junction bases with no gene match: 3.